This entry lists 26 T cell receptor beta chains sequenced from one sample in a study of HIV-infected children after antiretroviral therapy interruption. A 3' RACE protocol on RNA, with unique molecular identifiers, produced the TCR library. TCRdb independently ran MiXCR on the 3' RACE reads; one entry per CDR3 protein. The sample shows roughly 46,000 distinct CDR3 sequences, around 4% of them seen only once. Indicated treatment: PENTA 11 planned treatment interruption arm or continuous ART arm. The source material was CD45RA+ CD4+ T cells from PBMCs, pooled from several time points, sampled from a donor given antiretroviral therapy, either interrupted or continuous. Sample subset: naive CD4+ CD45RA+ CD45RO- T cells. The receptors were sampled from a pool of human donors with HIV.

This clonotype has ten or more counts. CDR3 sequence: CASSLTGANVLTF. The CDR3 DNA reads as TGTGCCAGCAGCTTAACTGGGGCCAACGTCCTGACTTTC. The rearrangement joins TRBV7-2 to TRBJ2-6; D is undetermined. Germline V gene data show CDR1 as SGHTA and CDR2 as FQGNSA. CDR3 size: 13 residues. Deletions cut 2 bases from V and 2 bases from J, with 1 base between.

The chain joins TRBV5-1 to TRBJ2-6; no reliable D call. V was shortened by 0 bases and J by 1 base, with 8 bases between the two germline ends. Germline CDR1 SGHRS, CDR2 YFSETQ. The CDR3 covers 16 residues. The CDR3 DNA is TGCGCCAGCAGCTTGGGCGGTTTTTCTGGGGCCAACGTCCTGACTTTC. As protein: CASSLGGFSGANVLTF.

Comment on this clonotype: An end of the junction differs from the germline gene, which may be a read error. The chain joins TRBV28 to TRBJ1-5; D possibly corresponds to TRBD1 (5 bases). CDR1 MDHEN and CDR2 SYDVKM come from the germline V gene. There are 15 residues in the CDR3. CDR3 region: CASSLPRTPNQSQHF. Written as DNA, the CDR3 is TGTGCCAGCAGTTTGCCGCGGACACCTAATCAGTCCCAGCATTTT.

This clonotype was detected only a few times. V is TRBV2 and J is TRBJ2-3, with D tentatively TRBD1 or TRBD2 (6 bases each). Trimming left V 2 bases short and J 3 bases short, with 15 bases between. CDR1 and CDR2 (germline): SNHLY, FYNNEI. This CDR3 is 16 amino acids long. The CDR3 here is CASSETPGGATDTQYF. CDR3 nucleotide sequence: TGTGCCAGCAGTGAAACGCCCGGGGGCGCAACAGATACGCAGTATTTT.

This clonotype occurred many times. The rearrangement links TRBV20-1 to TRBJ2-7; D possibly uses TRBD1 or TRBD2 (5 bases each). Deletions cut 6 bases from V and 1 base from J, with 13 bases between. Germline values: CDR1 DFQATT, CDR2 SNEGSKA (reference sequence). The CDR3 runs 13 residues. CDR3 region: CSALQGTSYEQYF. The CDR3 DNA reads TGCAGTGCCCTGCAAGGGACGTCCTACGAGCAGTACTTC.

This clonotype was counted between two and nine times. The chain carries TRBV30 and TRBJ1-1; maybe TRBD1 (5 bases). This CDR3 has 13 amino acids. Germline V gene lookup returns CDR1 GTSNPN and CDR2 SVGIG (reference sequence). V was clipped by 3 bases and J by 7 bases, with 15 bases between them. CDR3 nucleotides: TGTGCCTGGAGCGGGGGGGATAAGTATGAAGCTTTCTTT. Its translation: CAWSGGDKYEAFF.

This clonotype was recorded many times. The chain recombines TRBV3-1 with TRBJ2-3, with D maybe TRBD2 (5 bases). CDR1 is LGHDT, CDR2 YNNKEL, per germline (reference sequence). This CDR3 contains 14 residues. Between the trimmed V and J ends, which lost 4 bases and 2 bases, there was a span of 10 bases. CDR3 amino acids: CASSRSLATDTQYF. The CDR3 DNA reads as TGTGCCAGCAGCCGATCCCTAGCCACAGATACGCAGTATTTT.

This sequence joins TRBV7-2 and TRBJ2-5; 11 nucleotides line up with TRBD2. The CDR3 runs to 18 residues. Germline CDR1 and CDR2: SGHTA and FQGNSA. The V gene end was trimmed by 5 bases and the J gene end by 1 base; junction bases not matched to a gene: 12. CDR3 nucleotide sequence: TGTGCCAGCAGCCGTAGCGGGGGGGCCCTATACCGCCAAGAGACCCAGTACTTC. Translated, it gives CASSRSGGALYRQETQYF. Filled out from reference TRBV7-2 and TRBJ2-5, the complete variable domain reads GAGVSQSPSNKVTEKGKDVELRCDPISGHTALYWYRQSLGQGLEFLIYFQGNSAPDKSGLPSDRFSAERTGGSVSTLTIQRTQQEDSAVYLCASSRSGGALYRQETQYFGPGTRLLVL.

This clonotype was counted many times. The chain uses TRBV19 and TRBJ2-3; possible D gene TRBD2, 5 bases. CDR1 LNHDA and CDR2 SQIVND come from the germline V gene (reference sequence). The CDR3 is 13 amino acids. Trimming removed 5 bases at V and 5 bases at J, with 11 bases between. The CDR3 sequence: CASSFVGGDTQYF. Here the CDR3 DNA reads TGTGCCAGTAGTTTCGTTGGAGGAGATACGCAGTATTTT.

J is TRBJ2-7 and V is TRBV5-1, with TRBD1 matching over 8 bases. Germline V gives CDR1 SGHRS, CDR2 YFSETQ. With 0 bases clipped from V and 4 bases from J, the junction kept 3 bases outside the gene matches. The CDR3 sequence is 14 residues long. The CDR3 spells CASSLGTGRYEQYF. DNA of the CDR3: TGCGCCAGCAGCTTGGGGACAGGGCGGTACGAGCAGTACTTC.

In this sample, this clonotype turned up a few times. V gene TRBV15 combines with J gene TRBJ2-5; D is uncertain. CDR1 is LNHNV and CDR2 is YYDKDF in the germline V gene (reference sequence). CDR3 length equals 15 residues. The V end was cut by 0 bases, the J end by 1 base, with 9 bases between. The CDR3 sequence: CATSRDRPVQETQYF. In nucleotides, the CDR3 is TGTGCCACCAGCAGAGATAGGCCAGTCCAAGAGACCCAGTACTTC.

This clonotype was recorded many times. The chain recombines TRBV12-3 or TRBV12-4 with TRBJ2-1; D not certain. Trimming took 4 bases from V and 4 from J, leaving 5 bases between them. This CDR3 spans 12 amino acids. As DNA, the CDR3 is TGTGCCAGCAGTTCCCCTTACAATGAGCAGTTCTTC. Its protein product is CASSSPYNEQFF.

The table lists this clonotype with many counts. The rearrangement joins TRBV19 to TRBJ2-2; the D is unclear. Germline CDR1 is LNHDA and CDR2 is SQIVND (reference sequence). The CDR3 sequence is 14 residues long. With 5 bases removed from V and 3 bases from J, the gap between germline ends came to 10 bases. CDR3 sequence reads: CASSPQTHTGELFF. The CDR3 nucleotides are TGTGCCAGTAGTCCCCAGACTCACACCGGGGAGCTGTTTTTT.

This clonotype occurred a few times. The CDR3 region has the DNA TGCGCCAGCAGTCAATCGGTGTGGACAGATACGCAGTATTTT. As protein: CASSQSVWTDTQYF. V and J are TRBV23-1 and TRBJ2-3; D call uncertain. TRBV23-1 belongs to the ORF category, with a function that is uncertain. The CDR3 consists of 14 residues. V was pared by 0 bases and J by 3 bases, with 7 bases between.

This clonotype was seen at least ten times. The chain's CDR3 is CASSRDRARAFF. The CDR3 DNA reads TGTGCCAGCAGCCGGGACAGGGCTAGAGCTTTCTTT. The gene calls are TRBV14 and TRBJ1-1; 9 nucleotides line up with TRBD1. V lost 4 bases and J lost 10; bases outside the gene matches: 4. The CDR3 is 12 residues long. Germline loops: CDR1 SGHDN, CDR2 FVKESK.

The chain employs TRBV5-1 and TRBJ2-1, with D perhaps assigned TRBD1 or TRBD2 (8 bases each). V was pared by 4 bases and J by 10 bases, with 27 bases between. The CDR3 covers 17 residues. Germline V lookup: CDR1 SGHRS, CDR2 YFSETQ. CDR3 loop: CASSTSGGQGAGQEQFF. The CDR3 nucleotides are TGCGCCAGCAGCACTTCGGGGGGGCAGGGGGCCGGCCAGGAGCAGTTCTTC.

This clonotype was observed at least ten times. The chain links TRBV12-3 or TRBV12-4 to TRBJ2-7, with D perhaps matching TRBD1 or TRBD2 (5 bases each). V lost 5 bases to trimming and J lost 3 bases, with 11 bases between them. The CDR3 has 13 residues. The CDR3 nucleotides read TGTGCCAGCAGTCCCCAGGGAGTCTACGAGCAGTACTTC. It encodes CASSPQGVYEQYF.

This clonotype was seen repeatedly, ten times or more. The CDR3 region is CASTYSRRYNEQFF. The CDR3 DNA is TGTGCCAGCACCTACTCCAGGAGATACAATGAGCAGTTCTTC. The rearrangement uses TRBV12-3 or TRBV12-4 and TRBJ2-1; the D is unclear. The CDR3 loop spans 14 amino acids. Trimming took off 7 bases at V and 4 bases at J, with 14 bases between the two ends.

At least ten counts were recorded for this clonotype. The rearrangement joins TRBV21-1 to TRBJ1-5. TRBV21-1 is assigned pseudogene status. CDR3 length: 16 amino acids. CDR3 protein: CASSKDGVHIDQPQHF. The DNA of the CDR3 is TGTGCCAGCAGCAAAGATGGGGTTCACATTGATCAGCCCCAGCATTTT.

In its sample, this clonotype was seen many times. J is TRBJ2-1 and V is TRBV20-1; a weak D match, TRBD1 (6 bases). The germline V and J ends were trimmed by 7 bases and 8 bases, with 18 bases remaining between them. The germline gives CDR1 DFQATT, CDR2 SNEGSKA (reference sequence). This CDR3 is 13 amino acids long. The CDR3 loop is CSVRGATYDEQFF. CDR3 bases: TGCAGTGTCAGGGGCGCTACATATGATGAGCAGTTCTTC.

This clonotype was observed many times. The V gene is TRBV7-8, the J gene TRBJ2-7; the match to TRBD2 covers 7 bases. CDR1 and CDR2 (germline): SGHVS, FQNEAQ. This CDR3 contains 16 residues. V shed 2 bases, J shed 6 bases, and the junction held 13 bases outside the gene matches. For the CDR3, the DNA is TGTGCCAGCAGCTTACTTAGCGGGCGCTCCCCGGGCGAGCAGTACTTC. Translating it yields CASSLLSGRSPGEQYF.

This clonotype was picked up many times. The chain recombines TRBV20-1 with TRBJ2-2; D is possibly TRBD1 (5 bases). This CDR3 is built from 16 residues. Germline CDR1 is DFQATT and CDR2 is SNEGSKA (reference sequence). V lost 0 bases and J 5 bases, leaving 16 bases between the germline ends. The DNA for the CDR3 is TGCAGTGCTAGAGAACCCCCAGGGCCTTCAACCGGGGAGCTGTTTTTT. Translating it yields CSAREPPGPSTGELFF.

This clonotype has a handful of counts. V gene TRBV29-1 combines with J gene TRBJ1-5, with D perhaps matching TRBD1 (6 bases). This CDR3 region has 15 residues. Trimming removed 4 bases at V and 5 bases at J, with 18 bases between. Germline lookup yields CDR1 SQVTM and CDR2 ANQGSEA. This chain's CDR3 is CSVVLVGQPDQPQHF. CDR3 DNA sequence: TGCAGCGTTGTATTAGTGGGACAACCGGATCAGCCCCAGCATTTT.

In its sample, this clonotype was seen many times. The chain employs TRBV4-2 and TRBJ1-1; D may be TRBD1 (6 bases). The CDR3 contains 13 residues. Germline assignment: CDR1 LGHNA and CDR2 YNFKEQ. V lost 0 bases and J 5 bases, leaving 7 bases between the germline ends. The CDR3 is CASSQDTGTEAFF. CDR3 DNA: TGTGCCAGCAGCCAAGATACAGGGACTGAAGCTTTCTTT.

The genes are TRBV14 and TRBJ2-1, with D perhaps matching TRBD1 or TRBD2 (6 bases each). The CDR3 covers 18 residues. The germline V and J ends were trimmed by 2 bases and 5 bases, with 22 bases remaining between them. The germline V gene encodes CDR1 SGHDN and CDR2 FVKESK. The CDR3 region has the DNA TGTGCCAGCAGCCAAACCCCCGAAGGGGGGTACGACGACAATGAGCAGTTCTTC. It encodes CASSQTPEGGYDDNEQFF.

In this sample, this clonotype is medium-sized. This chain uses TRBV11-2 with TRBJ2-1; D is tentatively TRBD1 or TRBD2 (5 bases each). V lost 5 bases, J lost 5 bases, and 19 bases lay in between. This CDR3 spans 16 amino acids. Germline CDR1 is SGHAT and CDR2 is FQNNGV. The DNA of the CDR3 is TGTGCCAGCAGCGCCCCCCGGGACGGGCTAAACAATGAGCAGTTCTTC. It encodes CASSAPRDGLNNEQFF. Full variable domain (remainder filled in from reference TRBV11-2 and TRBJ2-1): EAGVAQSPRYKIIEKRQSVAFWCNPISGHATLYWYQQILGQGPKLLIQFQNNGVVDDSQLPKDRFSAERLKGVDSTLKIQPAKLEDSAVYLCASSAPRDGLNNEQFFGPGTRLTVL.